This T cell receptor beta chain was observed in a study of cytomegalovirus exposure and HLA in healthy donors. Study-wide points: DRB1 had the most TCR associations and HLA-C the fewest, a later analysis found, with rates varying by HLA locus.

On this clone: The antigen is not known.

Germline assignment: CDR1 SGHAT and CDR2 FQNNGV. There are 18 residues in the CDR3. The trim removed 5 bases at V and 3 bases at J, leaving 10 bases unmatched. PCR primers comprised 60 Vbeta and 13 Jbeta primers. The protocol was immunoSEQ multiplex PCR, while the TCRdb copy is restricted to in-frame clones and leaves out a portion. The sample records some 55,000 clones, roughly four fifths being singletons. Sequences were obtained from PBMCs. V usage is TRBV11-2 and J usage is TRBJ2-6; 10 nucleotides agree with TRBD1. The TCR was taken from a man aged 35 to 55 in good health and CMV-seronegative. The chain's CDR3 is CASSPTGQGVDGANVLTF. The CDR3 DNA is TGTGCCAGCAGCCCCACCGGACAGGGGGTTGATGGGGCCAACGTCCTGACTTTC.